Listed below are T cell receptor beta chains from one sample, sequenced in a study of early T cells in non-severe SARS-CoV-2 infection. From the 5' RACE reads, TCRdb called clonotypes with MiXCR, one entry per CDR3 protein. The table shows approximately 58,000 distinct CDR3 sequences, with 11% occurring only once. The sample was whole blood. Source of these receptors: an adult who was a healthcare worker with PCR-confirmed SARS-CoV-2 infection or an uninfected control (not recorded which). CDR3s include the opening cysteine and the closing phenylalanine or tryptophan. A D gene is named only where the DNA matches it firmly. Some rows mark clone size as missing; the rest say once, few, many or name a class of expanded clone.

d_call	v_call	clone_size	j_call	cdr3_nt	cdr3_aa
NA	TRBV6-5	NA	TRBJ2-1	TGTGCCAGCAGTTACGACAGCAATGAGCAGTTCTTC	CASSYDSNEQFF
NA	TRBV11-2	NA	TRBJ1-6	TGTGCCAGCAGGTTTGCCTGGTCCAATAATTCACCCCTCCACTTT	CASRFAWSNNSPLHF
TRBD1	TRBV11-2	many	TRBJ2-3	TGTGCCAGCAGCTCCAAGGGGGGACAGGGGCCAGATACGCAGTATTTT	CASSSKGGQGPDTQYF
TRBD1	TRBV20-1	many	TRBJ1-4	TGCAGTGCTTTAGACAGGGTGGAACTGTTTTTT	CSALDRVELFF
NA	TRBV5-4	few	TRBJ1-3	TGTGCCAGCAGCGACTGGACAGCCGGAAACACCATATATTTT	CASSDWTAGNTIYF
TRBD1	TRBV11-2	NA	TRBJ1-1	TGTGCCAGCAGCTTAGAAGGACAGGGGGCGCCGAACACTGAAGCTTTCTTT	CASSLEGQGAPNTEAFF
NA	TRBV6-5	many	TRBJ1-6	TGTGCCAGCAGGGTCAGGGGCTCCTATAATTCACCCCTCCACTTT	CASRVRGSYNSPLHF
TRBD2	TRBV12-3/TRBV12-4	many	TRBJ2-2	TGTGCCAGCAGCCGTAGCGGGAGCGAGGCCGGGGAGCTGTTTTTT	CASSRSGSEAGELFF
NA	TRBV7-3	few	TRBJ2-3	TGTGCCAGCAGCTTAAATGCAGGGACAGATACGCAGTATTTT	CASSLNAGTDTQYF
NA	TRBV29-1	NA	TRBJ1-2	TGCAGCGTTCTAGACTATGGCTACACCTTC	CSVLDYGYTF
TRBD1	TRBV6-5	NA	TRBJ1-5	TGTGCCAGCAGCCGGACACAGGGGGCAAGCAATCAGCCCCAGCATTTT	CASSRTQGASNQPQHF
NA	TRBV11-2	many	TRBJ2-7	TGTGCCAGCAGCCCTGGAGGGTACGAGCAGTACTTC	CASSPGGYEQYF
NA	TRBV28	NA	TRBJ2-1	TGTGCCAGCAGTTTATTGTGGGTGCTTGGGGGGACCGAACCTAAAGAGCAGTTCTTC	CASSLLWVLGGTEPKEQFF
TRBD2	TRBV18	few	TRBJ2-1	TGTGCCAGCTCAGAGACTAGCGGGAGGGCCGAAGGTGAGCAGTTCTTC	CASSETSGRAEGEQFF
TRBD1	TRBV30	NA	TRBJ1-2	TGTGCCTTGGGGCAGGGGGCCCATGGCTACACCTTC	CALGQGAHGYTF
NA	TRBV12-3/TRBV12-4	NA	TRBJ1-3	TGTGCCAGCAGTTCCAGGGTAAGCTCTGGAAACACCATATATTTT	CASSSRVSSGNTIYF
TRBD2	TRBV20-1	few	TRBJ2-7	TGCAGTGCTAGAGATCTAGCGGGGACGGGCTACGAGCAGTACTTC	CSARDLAGTGYEQYF
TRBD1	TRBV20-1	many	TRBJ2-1	TGCAGTGCTAGACCCCCGGGACAGGGGGAGAATGAGCAGTTCTTC	CSARPPGQGENEQFF
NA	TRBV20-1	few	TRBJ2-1	TGCAGTGCTAGTCAATCCTACAATGAGCAGTTCTTC	CSASQSYNEQFF
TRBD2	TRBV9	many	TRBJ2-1	TGTGCCAGCAGCGTAAGTACTAGCGGGAGAAGGTGGCATGAGCAGTTCTTC	CASSVSTSGRRWHEQFF
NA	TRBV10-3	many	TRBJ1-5	TGTGCCATCAGCGACAGCAATCAGCCCCAGCATTTT	CAISDSNQPQHF
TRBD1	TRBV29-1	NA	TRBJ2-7	TGCAGCGCAAAAACAGGGGTCTCCTACGAGCAGTACTTC	CSAKTGVSYEQYF
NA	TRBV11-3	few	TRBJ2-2	TGTGCCAGCAGCTTAGGGGAGCGCACCGGGGAGCTGTTTTTT	CASSLGERTGELFF
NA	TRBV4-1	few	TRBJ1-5	TGCGCCAGCAGCCAAGATGCCGGGACTTTGCCCCAGCATTTT	CASSQDAGTLPQHF
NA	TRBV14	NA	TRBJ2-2	TGTGCCAGCAGCCAAGATGTGTCCGGGGAGCTGTTTTTT	CASSQDVSGELFF
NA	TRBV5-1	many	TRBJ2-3	TGCGCCAGCAGCTTAGGGCTCCCAGGGGATACGCAGTATTTT	CASSLGLPGDTQYF
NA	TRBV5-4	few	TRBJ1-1	TGTGCCAGCAGTCCTCCGCCCCCGGGGAAAACTGAAGCTTTCTTT	CASSPPPPGKTEAFF
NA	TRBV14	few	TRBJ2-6	TGTGCCACCTCGGGGGGCAGCAACTCTGGGGCCAACGTCCTGACTTTC	CATSGGSNSGANVLTF
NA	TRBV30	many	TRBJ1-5	TGTGCCTGGAGTAGGGGAACTCAGCCCCAGCATTTT	CAWSRGTQPQHF
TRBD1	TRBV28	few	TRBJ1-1	TGTGCCAGCAGTTCCGACAGGGTAGGGACTGAAGCTTTCTTT	CASSSDRVGTEAFF
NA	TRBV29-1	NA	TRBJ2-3	TGCAGCGTTGAGGTCGAGTCCCGCCCCCCAGATACGCAGTATTTT	CSVEVESRPPDTQYF
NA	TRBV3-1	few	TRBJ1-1	TGTGCCAGCAGCCAGGGGAGGAACACTGAAGCTTTCTTT	CASSQGRNTEAFF
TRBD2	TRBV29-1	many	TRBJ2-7	TGCAGCGTTTTAGCGGGAATCCGCGAGCAGTACTTC	CSVLAGIREQYF
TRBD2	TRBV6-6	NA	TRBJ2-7	TGTGCCAGCACCGTCGGGACTAGCGGTTCCTACGAGCAGTACTTC	CASTVGTSGSYEQYF
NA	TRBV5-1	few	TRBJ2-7	TGCGCCAGTTGGACAGACTCCTACGAGCAGTACTTC	CASWTDSYEQYF
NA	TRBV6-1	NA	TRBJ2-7	TGTGCCAGCCGGCCGAAGTCAGCGTCCTACGAGCAGTACTTC	CASRPKSASYEQYF
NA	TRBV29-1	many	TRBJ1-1	TGCAGCGTTGACGAGCAGGGGAGAAGCGCTGAAGCTTTCTTT	CSVDEQGRSAEAFF
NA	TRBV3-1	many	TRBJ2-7	TGTGCCAGCAGCCAAGACACCAGGGCGTCCGAGCAGTACTTC	CASSQDTRASEQYF
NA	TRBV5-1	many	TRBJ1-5	TGCGCCAGCAGTCAGGACTCGGGGAGTCAGCCCCAGCATTTT	CASSQDSGSQPQHF
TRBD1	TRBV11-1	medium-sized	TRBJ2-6	TGTGCCAGCAGCTTAACCGGGACAGGGTATTCTGGGGCCAACGTCCTGACTTTC	CASSLTGTGYSGANVLTF
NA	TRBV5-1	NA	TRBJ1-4	TGCGCCAGCAGCGTCTCAGGAGCGTCCGAAAAACTGTTTTTT	CASSVSGASEKLFF
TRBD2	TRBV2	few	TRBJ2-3	TGTGCCAGCAGTGGGACTAGCGGAGATACGCAGTATTTT	CASSGTSGDTQYF